This T cell receptor (beta chain) is drawn from a study of cytomegalovirus exposure and HLA in healthy donors. General study results and limits: Reports state that TCR beta sequences accurately predicted most subjects' HLA-A and HLA-B alleles.

Trimming removed 7 bases from V and 8 bases from J, with 20 bases in between. The CDR3 covers 13 residues. Looked up from germline, CDR1 is GTSNPN and CDR2 is SVGIG (reference sequence). Vbeta (60) and Jbeta (13) primers were used in the PCR. The table came from immunoSEQ multiplex PCR; TCRdb's copy has only in-frame clones and leaves some out. This table holds 110,000 to 150,000 clones, over 60% found once. Although they were nominally healthy when sampled, donors likely had unrecorded immune exposures. Of note for this clone: Antigen: not known.

Sequencing was carried out using PBMCs. This chain links TRBV30 with TRBJ1-2, with D possibly matching TRBD1 (5 bases). This clonotype originated in a woman aged 40 to 55 in good health and CMV-seronegative. The chain's CDR3 is CASPARGFGGYTF. The CDR3 nucleotides are TGTGCCTCCCCAGCAAGGGGATTCGGGGGCTACACCTTC.